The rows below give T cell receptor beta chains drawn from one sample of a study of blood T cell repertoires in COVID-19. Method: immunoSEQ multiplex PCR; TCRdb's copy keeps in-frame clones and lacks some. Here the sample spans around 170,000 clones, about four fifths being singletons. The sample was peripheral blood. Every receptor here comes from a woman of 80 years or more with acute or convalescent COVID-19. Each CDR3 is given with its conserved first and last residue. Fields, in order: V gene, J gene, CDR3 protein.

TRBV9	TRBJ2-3	CASSVGTATDTQYF
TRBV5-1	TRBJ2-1	CASSLRTSRTYNEQFF
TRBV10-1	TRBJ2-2	CASSERTSTGELFF
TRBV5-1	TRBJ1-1	CASSNGQVTGTEAFF
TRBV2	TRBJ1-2	CASSEGPPGVLGYTF
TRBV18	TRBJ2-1	CASSDSRDNEQFF
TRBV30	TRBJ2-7	CAWQRDYSYEQYF
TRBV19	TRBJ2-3	CASSNQMADTQYF
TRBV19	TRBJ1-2	CASSIDPRAGQFYGYTF
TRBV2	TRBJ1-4	CASQRGGGKEKLFF
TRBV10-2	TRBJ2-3	CASLRTSGSTDTQYF
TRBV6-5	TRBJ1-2	CASSPDRGIGYTF
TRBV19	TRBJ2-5	CASSMLAGEQETQYF
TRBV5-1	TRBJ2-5	CASSWTGGARRDQETQYF
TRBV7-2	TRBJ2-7	CASSPRGTGFTEQYF
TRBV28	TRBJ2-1	CASSHSTSEQFF